The 8 T cell receptor beta chains in this list originate from one sample, sequenced in a study of early T cells in non-severe SARS-CoV-2 infection. One entry per CDR3 protein results from TCRdb running MiXCR on the 5' RACE reads. The sample carries 66,000 or so distinct CDR3 sequences, 10% to 11% recorded once. Material for sequencing was whole blood. Receptors originate from an adult who was a healthcare worker with PCR-confirmed SARS-CoV-2 infection or an uninfected control (not recorded which).

This clonotype was found many times. The V gene is TRBV7-8, the J gene TRBJ2-3; D is unresolved. Trimming shortened V by 2 bases and J by 2 bases, and 11 bases separated the two germline ends. The CDR3 has 15 amino acids. From germline, CDR1 is SGHVS and CDR2 FQNEAQ. Here the CDR3 reads CASSLRTPNTDTQYF. In DNA form, the CDR3 reads TGTGCCAGCAGCTTACGGACCCCGAACACAGATACGCAGTATTTT.

CDR3 coding DNA: TGTGCCAGCAGTGATGGCCCCGGGGGGACGCAGTATTTT. It codes for CASSDGPGGTQYF. This sequence joins TRBV2 and TRBJ2-3; 7 nucleotides line up with TRBD2. This CDR3 region has 13 residues. Trimming took 3 bases from V and 9 from J; bases not matched to a gene: 6. Looked up from germline, CDR1 is SNHLY and CDR2 is FYNNEI.

There are many counts of this clonotype. The chain has TRBV7-7 and TRBJ2-2, with 7 bases that match TRBD1. The CDR3 is made up of 14 amino acids. CDR1 SSHAT and CDR2 FNYEAQ come from the germline V gene (reference sequence). This CDR3 is CASTRQGNTGELFF. CDR3 bases: TGTGCTAGTACGCGACAGGGGAACACCGGGGAGCTGTTTTTT.

This clonotype showed up just a few times. V usage is TRBV29-1 and J usage is TRBJ2-5; 7 positions agree with TRBD2. The V gene's germline CDR1 is SQVTM and CDR2 ANQGSEA. J lost 1 base, V lost 5 bases, and 1 base had no gene match. CDR3 length: 12 residues. The CDR3 nucleotides are TGCAGCGTTCGACTAGCCCAAGAGACCCAGTACTTC. It codes for CSVRLAQETQYF.

This clonotype was seen more than once but under ten times. This chain uses TRBV7-6 with TRBJ1-1; D is possibly TRBD1 (6 bases). V was trimmed by 5 bases and J by 2 bases, leaving 9 bases between them. Germline loops: CDR1 SGHVS, CDR2 FNYEAQ. This CDR3 region has 13 residues. The CDR3 here is CASSGDTNTEAFF. The CDR3 DNA follows: TGTGCCAGCAGCGGGGACACCAACACTGAAGCTTTCTTT.

This chain links TRBV5-6 with TRBJ2-2; TRBD1 is a possible D gene (6 bases). Germline V gives CDR1 SGHDT, CDR2 YYEEEE. The CDR3 runs 14 residues. The V and J ends lost 4 bases and 5 bases respectively, with 12 bases between them. The CDR3 nucleotides are TGTGCCAGCAGCCCTGGACAGCTTACCGGGGAGCTGTTTTTT. This codes for CASSPGQLTGELFF.

The chain couples TRBV29-1 to TRBJ2-5; TRBD2 might be the D (6 bases). In germline, CDR1 is SQVTM, CDR2 ANQGSEA. V gave up 6 bases and J gave up 9 bases, with 17 bases separating them. The CDR3 is 12 amino acids. This CDR3 is CSVHGGAGAQYF. CDR3 bases: TGCAGCGTCCATGGAGGGGCCGGGGCCCAGTACTTC.

This clonotype was picked up many times. The V and J genes are TRBV12-3 or TRBV12-4 and TRBJ1-2; TRBD1 might be the D (5 bases). There are 15 residues in the CDR3. Trimming stripped 5 bases from V and 4 bases from J, with 17 bases between. The CDR3 reads CASSRLLRGTYGYTF. DNA for the CDR3: TGTGCCAGCAGTCGCCTTTTAAGAGGGACCTATGGCTACACCTTC.